A selection of T cell receptor beta chains follows, all from one sample in a study of blood T cell repertoires in COVID-19. Sequencing was performed with immunoSEQ multiplex PCR; in TCRdb, only in-frame clones are kept and a portion is missing. The data contain roughly 380,000 clones, about 88% of them seen just once; the ten biggest clones take up approximately 1.5%. The sample consisted of peripheral blood. These TCRs come from a woman aged 35 to 49 with COVID-19, enrolled during active disease. CDR3s include the opening cysteine and the closing phenylalanine or tryptophan. Fields, in order: D gene, clone size, J gene, V gene, CDR3 DNA, CDR3 protein. A D gene is named only where the DNA matches it firmly. Expanded clones get a size class; other rows say once, few or many, or leave the size out.

D: NA
size: few
J: TRBJ1-4
V: TRBV6-5
DNA: TGTGCCAGCAGTTACCCCGGTGTGAGGAAAAAACTGTTTTTT
CDR3: CASSYPGVRKKLFF

D: NA
size: NA
J: TRBJ1-6
V: TRBV7-2
DNA: TGTGCCAGCACCCAATCAGGGATTTCACCCCTCCACTTT
CDR3: CASTQSGISPLHF

D: TRBD1
size: NA
J: TRBJ1-5
V: TRBV2
DNA: TGTGCCAGCAGTGAGGACAGGGTCAATCAGCCCCAGCATTTT
CDR3: CASSEDRVNQPQHF

D: NA
size: NA
J: TRBJ1-1
V: TRBV2
DNA: TGTGCCAGCAGTCTTTTTCCGGGAACTGAAGCTTTCTTT
CDR3: CASSLFPGTEAFF

D: NA
size: once
J: TRBJ1-1
V: TRBV5-1
DNA: TGCGCCAGCAAAACAATGAACACTGAAGCTTTCTTT
CDR3: CASKTMNTEAFF

D: NA
size: NA
J: TRBJ1-5
V: TRBV19
DNA: TGTGCCAGTAGTACCAGGGATTACAATCAGCCCCAGCATTTT
CDR3: CASSTRDYNQPQHF

D: NA
size: few
J: TRBJ1-2
V: TRBV28
DNA: TGTGCCAGCAGTTCCCGCCACGCGGGCAGGACCTATGGCTACACCTTC
CDR3: CASSSRHAGRTYGYTF

D: NA
size: few
J: TRBJ1-1
V: TRBV2
DNA: TGTGCCACAGCACAGGAAGCTTTCTTT
CDR3: CATAQEAFF

D: NA
size: NA
J: TRBJ2-7
V: TRBV28
DNA: TGTGCCAGCAGTTCCGCCCCGGGACACGGATACTTC
CDR3: CASSSAPGHGYF

D: NA
size: NA
J: TRBJ1-6
V: TRBV23-1
DNA: TGCGCCGGGTTGGGGCTAAGGGGTTCACCCCTCCACTTT
CDR3: CAGLGLRGSPLHF